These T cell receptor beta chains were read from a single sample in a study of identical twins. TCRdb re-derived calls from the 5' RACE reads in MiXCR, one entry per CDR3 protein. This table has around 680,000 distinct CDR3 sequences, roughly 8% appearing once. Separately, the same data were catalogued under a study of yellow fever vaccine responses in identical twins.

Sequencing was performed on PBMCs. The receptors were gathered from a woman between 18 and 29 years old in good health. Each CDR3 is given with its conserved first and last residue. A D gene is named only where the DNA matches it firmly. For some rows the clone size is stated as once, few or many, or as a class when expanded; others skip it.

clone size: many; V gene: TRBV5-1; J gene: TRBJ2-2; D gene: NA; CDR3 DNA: TGCGCCAGCAGCCCCCGGGACACGGAAGGGGAGCTGTTTTTT; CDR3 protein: CASSPRDTEGELFF
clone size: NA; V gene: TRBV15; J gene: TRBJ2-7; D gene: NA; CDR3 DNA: TGTGCCACCAGCAGAGACACCGGGACCCTCAATTCCTACGAGCAGTACTTC; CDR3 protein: CATSRDTGTLNSYEQYF
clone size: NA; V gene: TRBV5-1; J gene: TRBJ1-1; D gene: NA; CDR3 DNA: TGCGCCAGCACGGGACGGATGAACACTGAAGCTTTCTTT; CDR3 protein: CASTGRMNTEAFF
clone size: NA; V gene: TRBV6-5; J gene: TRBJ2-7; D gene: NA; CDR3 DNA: TGTGCCAGCAGTTACTCGAGTTCGTCAGGGAACTACGAGCAGTACTTC; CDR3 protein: CASSYSSSSGNYEQYF
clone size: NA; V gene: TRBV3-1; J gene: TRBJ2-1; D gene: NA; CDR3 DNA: TGTGCCAGCAGCCAGCAAAGGGAGCAGTTCTTC; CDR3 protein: CASSQQREQFF
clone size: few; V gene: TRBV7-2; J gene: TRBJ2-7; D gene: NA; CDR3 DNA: TGTGCCAGCAGCACCCGAAGGCCCTACGAGCAGTACTTC; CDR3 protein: CASSTRRPYEQYF
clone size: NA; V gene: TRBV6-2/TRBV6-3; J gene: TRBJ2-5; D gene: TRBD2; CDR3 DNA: TGTGCCAGCAGTTACAAACTAGCGGAAATTCAAGAGACCCAGTACTTC; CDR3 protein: CASSYKLAEIQETQYF
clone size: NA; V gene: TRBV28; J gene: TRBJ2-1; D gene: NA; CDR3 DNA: TGTGCCAGCAGTTCGAGGAGAGAGCAGTTCTTC; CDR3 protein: CASSSRREQFF
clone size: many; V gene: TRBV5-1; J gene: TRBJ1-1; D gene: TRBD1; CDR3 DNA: TGCGCCAGCAGCTCTCGGACAGGGGGCTTATCGGACACTGAAGCTTTCTTT; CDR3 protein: CASSSRTGGLSDTEAFF
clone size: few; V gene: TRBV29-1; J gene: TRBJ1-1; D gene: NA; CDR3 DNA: TGCAGCGTCCCCCCGGTGGGCCTAATGAACACTGAAGCTTTCTTT; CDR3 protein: CSVPPVGLMNTEAFF
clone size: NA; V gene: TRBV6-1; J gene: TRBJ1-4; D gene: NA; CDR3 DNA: TGTGCCAGCAGTGAGGACGCGGGATCTAATGAAAAACTGTTTTTT; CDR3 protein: CASSEDAGSNEKLFF
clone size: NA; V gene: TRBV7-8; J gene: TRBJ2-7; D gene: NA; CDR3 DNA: TGTGCCAGCAGCCAATCTTGGGGCTACGAGCAGTACTTC; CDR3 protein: CASSQSWGYEQYF
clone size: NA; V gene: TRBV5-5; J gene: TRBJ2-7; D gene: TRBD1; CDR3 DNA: TGTGCCAGCAGCTTGGGAGGGGGCAAACACTACGAGCAGTACTTC; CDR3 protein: CASSLGGGKHYEQYF
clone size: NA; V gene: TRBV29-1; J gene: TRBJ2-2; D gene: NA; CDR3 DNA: TGCAGCGTTGGGCTTTCCGCAGGGGGGACCGGGGAGCTGTTTTTT; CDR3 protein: CSVGLSAGGTGELFF
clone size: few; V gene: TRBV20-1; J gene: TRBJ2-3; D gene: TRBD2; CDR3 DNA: TGCAGTGCTAGCAACCAGCGGGGGGACACAGATACGCAGTATTTT; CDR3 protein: CSASNQRGDTDTQYF
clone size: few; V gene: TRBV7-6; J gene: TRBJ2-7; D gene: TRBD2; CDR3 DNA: TGTGCCAGCAGCTTTCAGACTAGCGGTTCCTACGAGCAGTACTTC; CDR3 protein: CASSFQTSGSYEQYF
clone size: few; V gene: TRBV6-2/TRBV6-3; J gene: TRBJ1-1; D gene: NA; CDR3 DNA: TGTGCCAGCAGACCTGTTGTGAGGCCCCGAGGGACTGAAGCTTTCTTT; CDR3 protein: CASRPVVRPRGTEAFF
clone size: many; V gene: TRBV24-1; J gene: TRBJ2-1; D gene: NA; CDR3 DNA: TGTGCCACCAGTGAGGAAGACCGATACAATGAGCAGTTCTTC; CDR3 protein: CATSEEDRYNEQFF
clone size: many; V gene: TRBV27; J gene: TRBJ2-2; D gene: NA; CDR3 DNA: TGTGCCAGCAGAGATTTTACCGGGGAGCTGTTTTTT; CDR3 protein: CASRDFTGELFF
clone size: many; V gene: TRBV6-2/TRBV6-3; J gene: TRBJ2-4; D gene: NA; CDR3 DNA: TGTGCCAGCAGTTTCGGAGGGCCCCAGTACTTC; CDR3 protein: CASSFGGPQYF
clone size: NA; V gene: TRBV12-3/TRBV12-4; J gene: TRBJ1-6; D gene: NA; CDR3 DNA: TGTGCCAGCAGTCCCACAGGCCAGAGCTCCTATAATTCACCCCTCCACTTT; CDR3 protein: CASSPTGQSSYNSPLHF
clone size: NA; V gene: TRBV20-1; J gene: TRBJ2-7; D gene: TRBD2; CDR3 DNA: TGCAGTGCTAGAGCTGAGGGGGCGGGAGGGACGTACGAGCAGTACTTC; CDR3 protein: CSARAEGAGGTYEQYF
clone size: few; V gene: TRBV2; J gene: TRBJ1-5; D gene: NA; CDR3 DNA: TGTGCCAGCAGGTCGGAGGGAGGAAGCAATCAGCCCCAGCATTTT; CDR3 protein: CASRSEGGSNQPQHF